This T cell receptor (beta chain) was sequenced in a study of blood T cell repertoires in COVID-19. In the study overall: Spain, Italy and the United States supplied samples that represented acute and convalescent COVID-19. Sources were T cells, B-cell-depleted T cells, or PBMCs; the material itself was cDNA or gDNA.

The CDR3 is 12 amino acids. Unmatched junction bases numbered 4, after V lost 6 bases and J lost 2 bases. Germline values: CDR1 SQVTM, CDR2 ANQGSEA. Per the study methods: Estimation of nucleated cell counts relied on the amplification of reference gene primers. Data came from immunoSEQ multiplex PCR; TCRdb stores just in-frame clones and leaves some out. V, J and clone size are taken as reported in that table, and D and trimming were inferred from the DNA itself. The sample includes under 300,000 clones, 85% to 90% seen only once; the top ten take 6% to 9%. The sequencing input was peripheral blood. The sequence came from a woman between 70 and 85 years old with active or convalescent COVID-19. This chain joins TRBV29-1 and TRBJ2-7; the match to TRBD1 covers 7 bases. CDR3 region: CSVATGTYEQYF. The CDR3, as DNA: TGCAGCGTAGCGACAGGGACCTACGAGCAGTACTTC.